This is a list of T cell receptor delta chains from one sample in a study of gamma-delta T cells after stem cell transplantation. TCRdb ran CATT on the RT-PCR reads. The sample lists over a thousand delta-chain clones; under 2% were seen once. The sequencing sample was made of gamma-delta T cells. These receptors all stem from a human donor. It is not recorded whose cells these are; they may come from a transplant donor. Both conserved end residues are part of each CDR3. The D gene is left open where the match is weak. Clone size is not always given. Where it is, it says once, few, many or a class for expanded clones.

clone_size | j_call | d_call | v_call | cdr3_nt | cdr3_aa
once | TRDJ1 | TRDD3 | TRDV2 | TGTGCCTGTGAAGAACTGGGGGATACCCACACCGATAAACTCATCTTT | CACEELGDTHTDKLIF
medium-sized | TRDJ1 | TRDD3 | TRDV1 | TGTGCTCTTGGGGCAACCCGGGGCCAACCTAAGACTGCCCTCGGGGGATACGTCGATAAACTCATCTTT | CALGATRGQPKTALGGYVDKLIF
large | TRDJ1 | . | TRDV2 | TGTGCCTGTGACGCTATAGGGATCGAAATGGCCGATAAACTCATCTTT | CACDAIGIEMADKLIF
. | TRDJ3 | TRDD3 | TRDV2 | TGTGCCTGTGACGAACTGGGGGAAACCTCCTGGGACACCCGACAGATGTTTTTC | CACDELGETSWDTRQMFF
few | TRDJ2 | TRDD3 | TRDV2 | TGTGCCTGTGACCCGCTGGGGATACACCCCCCCATGGGGGCACAACTCTTCTTT | CACDPLGIHPPMGAQLFF
medium-sized | TRDJ1 | . | TRDV2 | TGTGCCTGTGACACGGTCACTGACACCGATAAACTCATCTTT | CACDTVTDTDKLIF
. | TRDJ1 | TRDD3 | TRDV2 | TGTGCCTGTGACAAGGTGGGGGAGAGGGGGAACACCGATAAACTCATCTTT | CACDKVGERGNTDKLIF
large | TRDJ3 | . | TRDV2 | TGTGCCTGTGACACCGTACTGGGAATCTCCTGGGACACCCGACAGATGTTTTTC | CACDTVLGISWDTRQMFF
few | TRDJ2 | . | TRDV2 | TGTGCCTGTGACACGGTGGGGGGAACAGCACAACTCTTCTTT | CACDTVGGTAQLFF
large | TRDJ1 | . | TRDV2 | TGTGCCTGTGACACCCTGGGGATTATTAGAGACACTCACACCGATAAACTCATCTTT | CACDTLGIIRDTHTDKLIF
few | TRDJ1 | TRDD3 | TRDV2 | TGTGCCTGTGACACCGTGTCGACTGGGGGATCTTCCACCGATAAACTCATCTTT | CACDTVSTGGSSTDKLIF
. | TRDJ1 | TRDD3 | TRDV2 | TGTGCCTGTGAACAGCTGGGGGACAGGGGGTCCGCCGCCGATAAACTCATCTTT | CACEQLGDRGSAADKLIF
few | TRDJ1 | TRDD3 | TRDV2 | TGTGCCTGTGACACACTGGGGGATAGGTACACCGATAAACTCATCTTT | CACDTLGDRYTDKLIF
large | TRDJ3 | TRDD3 | TRDV2 | TGTGCCTGTGATTCTGGGGGATACGGATCCTGGGACACTCGACAGATGTTTTTC | CACDSGGYGSWDTRQMFF
hyperexpanded | TRDJ1 | TRDD3 | TRDV2 | TGTGCCTGTGACACCGTCTGGGGGAACGAGTACACCGATAAACTCATCTTT | CACDTVWGNEYTDKLIF
large | TRDJ1 | . | TRDV2 | TGTGCCTGTGACACCGCAGAGGCGAAGTACACCGATAAACTCATCTTT | CACDTAEAKYTDKLIF